A selection of T cell receptor beta chains follows, all from one sample in a study of beta chain features in type 1 diabetes. This table comes from immunoSEQ multiplex PCR, and its TCRdb copy is limited to in-frame clones, with some not included. Counted here are approximately 730,000 clones, roughly 13% occurring once; the ten biggest clones make up less than 0.025%. Input material: naive CD4+ T cells from blood. These receptors originate from a young man with type 1 diabetes. Each CDR3 is given with its conserved first and last residue. Each record gives: CDR3 DNA, CDR3 protein, D gene, J gene, V gene, clone size. D genes are given only for firm matches. Size is omitted from some rows. Given values are once, few, many or a class for expanded clones.

CDR3 DNA: TGTGCCAGCAGCTTAGAGAACACTGAAGCTTTCTTT; CDR3 protein: CASSLENTEAFF; D gene: NA; J gene: TRBJ1-1; V gene: TRBV11-3; clone size: few
CDR3 DNA: TGTGCCAGCAGCCCCGGGTACAATGAGCAGTTCTTC; CDR3 protein: CASSPGYNEQFF; D gene: NA; J gene: TRBJ2-1; V gene: TRBV7-6; clone size: few
CDR3 DNA: TGTGCCAGCAGTGAGTCGGGGCCTGAGCAGTTCTTC; CDR3 protein: CASSESGPEQFF; D gene: NA; J gene: TRBJ2-1; V gene: TRBV2; clone size: NA
CDR3 DNA: TGTGCCAGCAGTTACGTAGGTTATGGCTACACCTTC; CDR3 protein: CASSYVGYGYTF; D gene: NA; J gene: TRBJ1-2; V gene: TRBV6-6; clone size: few
CDR3 DNA: TGTGCCAGCACCCTACCGGGGTCGGGCACAGATACGCAGTATTTT; CDR3 protein: CASTLPGSGTDTQYF; D gene: NA; J gene: TRBJ2-3; V gene: TRBV28; clone size: few
CDR3 DNA: TGTGCCACCAGGGGACGGAACCAAGAGACCCAGTACTTC; CDR3 protein: CATRGRNQETQYF; D gene: NA; J gene: TRBJ2-5; V gene: TRBV15; clone size: NA
CDR3 DNA: TGTGCCAGCAGCGCCGAGACAGGGACGGGCCAGCCCCAGCATTTT; CDR3 protein: CASSAETGTGQPQHF; D gene: TRBD1; J gene: TRBJ1-5; V gene: TRBV7-6; clone size: few
CDR3 DNA: TGTGCCAGCAGTTTTTCTAGCGGGGGTCCAGATACGCAGTATTTT; CDR3 protein: CASSFSSGGPDTQYF; D gene: TRBD2; J gene: TRBJ2-3; V gene: TRBV28; clone size: few
CDR3 DNA: TGTGCCAGCAGTGAGGTGTACGGGCAGCCCCAGCATTTT; CDR3 protein: CASSEVYGQPQHF; D gene: NA; J gene: TRBJ1-5; V gene: TRBV6-4; clone size: NA
CDR3 DNA: TGTGCCAGCAGCTTAGGGGTCCCTAATTCACCCCTCCACTTT; CDR3 protein: CASSLGVPNSPLHF; D gene: NA; J gene: TRBJ1-6; V gene: TRBV7-9; clone size: few
CDR3 DNA: TGCGCCAGCAGCCAAGGACAGGGGGCCATAGTTGGCTACACCTTC; CDR3 protein: CASSQGQGAIVGYTF; D gene: TRBD1; J gene: TRBJ1-2; V gene: TRBV4-1; clone size: NA
CDR3 DNA: TGCGCCAGCAGCTCGGACTCTGGAAACACCATATATTTT; CDR3 protein: CASSSDSGNTIYF; D gene: NA; J gene: TRBJ1-3; V gene: TRBV5-1; clone size: NA
CDR3 DNA: TGTGCCAGCAGTGACGGGTTTGGGAACACTGAAGCTTTCTTT; CDR3 protein: CASSDGFGNTEAFF; D gene: NA; J gene: TRBJ1-1; V gene: TRBV25-1; clone size: few
CDR3 DNA: TGTGCCAGCGGCCTTGGGGGGCCCACTAGCACAGATACGCAGTATTTT; CDR3 protein: CASGLGGPTSTDTQYF; D gene: NA; J gene: TRBJ2-3; V gene: TRBV7-9; clone size: few
CDR3 DNA: TGCAGCGTTGATCCCGCTCAGGTAGCTTTCTTT; CDR3 protein: CSVDPAQVAFF; D gene: NA; J gene: TRBJ1-1; V gene: TRBV29-1; clone size: NA
CDR3 DNA: TGCGCCAGCAGCTTGGAGAGGGGCCATACGCAAGAGACCCAGTACTTC; CDR3 protein: CASSLERGHTQETQYF; D gene: NA; J gene: TRBJ2-5; V gene: TRBV5-1; clone size: NA
CDR3 DNA: TGTGCCAGCAGTGAAGCGCAAGGGGTGAGGCCCCAGCATTTT; CDR3 protein: CASSEAQGVRPQHF; D gene: NA; J gene: TRBJ1-5; V gene: TRBV6-1; clone size: few
CDR3 DNA: TGTGCCAGTAGTATATTTGTCTCTGGGGCCAACGTCCTGACTTTC; CDR3 protein: CASSIFVSGANVLTF; D gene: NA; J gene: TRBJ2-6; V gene: TRBV19; clone size: few
CDR3 DNA: TGTGCCAGTAAAACCGGACAGAACTATGGCTACACCTTC; CDR3 protein: CASKTGQNYGYTF; D gene: NA; J gene: TRBJ1-2; V gene: TRBV19; clone size: NA
CDR3 DNA: TGTGCCAGCAGCCCGCTAGGGGCAGAGAACACTGAAGCTTTCTTT; CDR3 protein: CASSPLGAENTEAFF; D gene: NA; J gene: TRBJ1-1; V gene: TRBV7-9; clone size: NA
CDR3 DNA: TGTGCTAGTGGTTTGTTCCCAACCGGGCTAGCGGGGGGGTACAATGAGCAGTTCTTC; CDR3 protein: CASGLFPTGLAGGYNEQFF; D gene: TRBD2; J gene: TRBJ2-1; V gene: TRBV12-5; clone size: NA
CDR3 DNA: TGTGCCAGCAGCGTAGTTTCGTTGCCGACTAGCGGGGACAATGAGCAGTTCTTC; CDR3 protein: CASSVVSLPTSGDNEQFF; D gene: TRBD2; J gene: TRBJ2-1; V gene: TRBV9; clone size: few
CDR3 DNA: TGTGCCAGCAGCTTGGAAAAGGGGATCTACGAGCAGTACTTC; CDR3 protein: CASSLEKGIYEQYF; D gene: NA; J gene: TRBJ2-7; V gene: TRBV5-4; clone size: NA
CDR3 DNA: TGTGCCAGCAGCGTAGCAATGAGGACTGAAGCTTTCTTT; CDR3 protein: CASSVAMRTEAFF; D gene: NA; J gene: TRBJ1-1; V gene: TRBV9; clone size: NA
CDR3 DNA: TGCAGCGTTGCGGGACAGACCAACGGTGAGCAGTTCTTC; CDR3 protein: CSVAGQTNGEQFF; D gene: TRBD1; J gene: TRBJ2-1; V gene: TRBV29-1; clone size: few
CDR3 DNA: TGCGCCAGCAGCGGACAGGCCGGAGATGAGCAGTTCTTC; CDR3 protein: CASSGQAGDEQFF; D gene: TRBD1; J gene: TRBJ2-1; V gene: TRBV5-1; clone size: few
CDR3 DNA: TGTGCCAGCAGCCGGACAGGAGGAACCGGGGAGCTGTTTTTT; CDR3 protein: CASSRTGGTGELFF; D gene: TRBD1; J gene: TRBJ2-2; V gene: TRBV11-3; clone size: NA
CDR3 DNA: TGTGCCAGCTCACCACCGGCCGATACGCAGTATTTT; CDR3 protein: CASSPPADTQYF; D gene: NA; J gene: TRBJ2-3; V gene: TRBV18; clone size: few
CDR3 DNA: TGTGCCAGCAGCTTAGTTGGCGGACAGGCTCAGGATGAGCAGTTCTTC; CDR3 protein: CASSLVGGQAQDEQFF; D gene: TRBD1; J gene: TRBJ2-1; V gene: TRBV11-3; clone size: few
CDR3 DNA: TGCGCCAGCAGCCAGCCCCAGGGAGGCAATCAGCCCCAGCATTTT; CDR3 protein: CASSQPQGGNQPQHF; D gene: NA; J gene: TRBJ1-5; V gene: TRBV4-1; clone size: NA
CDR3 DNA: TGTGCCAGCAGCCCCCGGAACACCGGGGAGCTGTTTTTT; CDR3 protein: CASSPRNTGELFF; D gene: NA; J gene: TRBJ2-2; V gene: TRBV7-3; clone size: NA
CDR3 DNA: TGCAGCGTACAGGGGGCTTTAGGCACTGAAGCTTTCTTT; CDR3 protein: CSVQGALGTEAFF; D gene: TRBD1; J gene: TRBJ1-1; V gene: TRBV29-1; clone size: NA
CDR3 DNA: TGTGCCAGCAGTTACTCGAGCAGCACCTACGAGCAGTACTTC; CDR3 protein: CASSYSSSTYEQYF; D gene: NA; J gene: TRBJ2-7; V gene: TRBV6-6; clone size: NA
CDR3 DNA: TGCGCCAGCAGCTTGGCGGTGACTAGCGGGGCCGAGGGTGAGCAGTTCTTC; CDR3 protein: CASSLAVTSGAEGEQFF; D gene: TRBD2; J gene: TRBJ2-1; V gene: TRBV5-1; clone size: NA
CDR3 DNA: TGTGCCAGCAGCGGACAACGCTCCTACAATGAGCAGTTCTTC; CDR3 protein: CASSGQRSYNEQFF; D gene: NA; J gene: TRBJ2-1; V gene: TRBV7-8; clone size: NA
CDR3 DNA: TGTGCCAGCAGCTTCTCGGTGAGAGAGACCCAGTACTTC; CDR3 protein: CASSFSVRETQYF; D gene: NA; J gene: TRBJ2-5; V gene: TRBV7-2; clone size: few
CDR3 DNA: TGTGCCAGCAGCCACATCACAGATACGCAGTATTTT; CDR3 protein: CASSHITDTQYF; D gene: NA; J gene: TRBJ2-3; V gene: TRBV14; clone size: few
CDR3 DNA: TGTGCCAGCAGCTTAGCGACGACAGGGAATGGCTACACCTTC; CDR3 protein: CASSLATTGNGYTF; D gene: TRBD1; J gene: TRBJ1-2; V gene: TRBV7-9; clone size: NA
CDR3 DNA: TGTGCCAGCAGTGACGGGGGGACAGGGGACCCCACTGAAGCTTTCTTT; CDR3 protein: CASSDGGTGDPTEAFF; D gene: TRBD1; J gene: TRBJ1-1; V gene: TRBV2; clone size: few
CDR3 DNA: TGTGCCAGCACCCCGTCGGGGCGGGAGACCCAGTACTTC; CDR3 protein: CASTPSGRETQYF; D gene: NA; J gene: TRBJ2-5; V gene: TRBV6-5; clone size: few
CDR3 DNA: TGTGCCTGGAGCCAGGGGGGGCAGCCCCAGCATTTT; CDR3 protein: CAWSQGGQPQHF; D gene: TRBD1; J gene: TRBJ1-5; V gene: TRBV30; clone size: few
CDR3 DNA: TGTGCCACCAGGTCTGCGTTTGGAGGGGTCACTGAAGCTTTCTTT; CDR3 protein: CATRSAFGGVTEAFF; D gene: NA; J gene: TRBJ1-1; V gene: TRBV15; clone size: few
CDR3 DNA: TGTGCCAGCTCACCACTCGTCGGGACAGGGAAAACCTACGAGCAGTACTTC; CDR3 protein: CASSPLVGTGKTYEQYF; D gene: TRBD1; J gene: TRBJ2-7; V gene: TRBV18; clone size: NA
CDR3 DNA: TGTGCCAGTAGTCCGGAGACAGGGTCGGATCAGCCCCAGCATTTT; CDR3 protein: CASSPETGSDQPQHF; D gene: TRBD1; J gene: TRBJ1-5; V gene: TRBV19; clone size: few
CDR3 DNA: TGCGCCAGCAGTCAATCCGTAGGGGACTATAGCAATCAGCCCCAGCATTTT; CDR3 protein: CASSQSVGDYSNQPQHF; D gene: NA; J gene: TRBJ1-5; V gene: TRBV23-1; clone size: NA